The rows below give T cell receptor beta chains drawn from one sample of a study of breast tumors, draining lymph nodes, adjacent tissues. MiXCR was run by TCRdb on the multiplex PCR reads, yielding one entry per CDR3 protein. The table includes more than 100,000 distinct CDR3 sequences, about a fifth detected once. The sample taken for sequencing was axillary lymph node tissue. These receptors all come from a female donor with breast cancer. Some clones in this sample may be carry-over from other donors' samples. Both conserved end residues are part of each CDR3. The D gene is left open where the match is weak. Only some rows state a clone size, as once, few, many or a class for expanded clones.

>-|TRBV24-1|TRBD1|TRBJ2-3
TGTGCCACCAGTGATCCGCGGACAGGGTCCGATACGCAGTATTTT
CATSDPRTGSDTQYF
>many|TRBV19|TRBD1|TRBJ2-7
TGTGCCAGTAGTCCCCAACGGGACAGACATCCCTACGAGCAGTACTTC
CASSPQRDRHPYEQYF
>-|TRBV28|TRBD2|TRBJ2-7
TGTGCCAGCAGTCGTTTAACTAGCGGGGGCCACTACGAGCAGTACTTC
CASSRLTSGGHYEQYF
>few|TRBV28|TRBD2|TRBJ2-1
TGTGCCAGCAGCAATCCCTCTAGCGGGAAAAACAATGAGCAGTTCTTC
CASSNPSSGKNNEQFF
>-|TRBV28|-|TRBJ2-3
TGTGCCAGCAGTTTAGAGTCTCGAGATACGCAGTATTTT
CASSLESRDTQYF
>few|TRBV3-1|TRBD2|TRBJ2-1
TGTGCCAGCACCTCTAGCGGGGGCCACAATGAGCAGTTCTTC
CASTSSGGHNEQFF
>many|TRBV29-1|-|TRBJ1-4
TGCAGCGTTACCGATAAGCCTAATGAAAAACTGTTTTTT
CSVTDKPNEKLFF
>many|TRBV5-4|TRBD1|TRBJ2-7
TGTGCCAGCAGCCGGTGGACAGGGGGAACCTACGAGCAGTACTTC
CASSRWTGGTYEQYF
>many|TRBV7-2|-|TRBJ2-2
TGTGCCAGCAGCTTAGTGGCAGGGAACACCGGGGAGCTGTTTTTT
CASSLVAGNTGELFF
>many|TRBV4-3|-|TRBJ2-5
TGCGCCAGCAGCCAAGTAGCAGGGGGGGGGTGGGGTAAAGAGACCCAGTACTTC
CASSQVAGGGWGKETQYF
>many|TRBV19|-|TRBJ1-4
TGTGCCAGTAGCCACAGCCCCCCGGATCACAATGAAAAACTGTTTTTT
CASSHSPPDHNEKLFF
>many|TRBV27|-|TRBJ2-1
TGTGCCAGCAGTCCGCACAGGAGTGAGCAGTTCTTC
CASSPHRSEQFF
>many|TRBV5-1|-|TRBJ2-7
TGCGCCAGCAGATTGGGCAGGGCAAGCTACGAGCAGTACTTC
CASRLGRASYEQYF
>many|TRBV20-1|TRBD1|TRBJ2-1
TGCAGTGCTACGGGACAGGGAAATGAGCAGTTCTTC
CSATGQGNEQFF
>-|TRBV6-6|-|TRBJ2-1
TGTGCCAGCAGCTACGGTGGAATCTCCAATGAGCAGTTCTTC
CASSYGGISNEQFF
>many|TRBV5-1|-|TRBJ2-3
TGCGCCAGCAGCTTGGGACAGGTTAGCACAGATACGCAGTATTTT
CASSLGQVSTDTQYF
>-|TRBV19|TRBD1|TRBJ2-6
TGTGCCAGTAGCGCCGGGACAGGGGCTTCTGGGGCCAACGTCCTGACTTTC
CASSAGTGASGANVLTF
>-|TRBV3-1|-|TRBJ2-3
TGTGCCAGCAGCCCGGTAGCTGTGACAGATACGCAGTATTTT
CASSPVAVTDTQYF
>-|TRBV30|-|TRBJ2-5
TGTGCCTGGAGTGTTACCACGGGGGAGACCCGGTACTTC
CAWSVTTGETRYF
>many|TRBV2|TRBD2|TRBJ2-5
TGTGCCAGCAGCGGATTTGCGGGAGTTGGGGAGACCCAGTACTTC
CASSGFAGVGETQYF
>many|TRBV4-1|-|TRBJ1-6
TGCGCCAGCAGCAGGGAGGTAAATTCACCCCTCCACTTT
CASSREVNSPLHF
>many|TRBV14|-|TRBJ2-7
TGTGCCAGCAGCCAGGCCGGGACTTCCTTTCAGTACTTC
CASSQAGTSFQYF
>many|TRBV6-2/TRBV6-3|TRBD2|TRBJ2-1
TGTGCCAGCAGTCCTAGCGGCCACGAGCAGTTCTTC
CASSPSGHEQFF
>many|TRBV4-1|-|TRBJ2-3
TGCGCCAGCAGCCAAGAGCACCGGATCCGGGGTCCAGATACGCAGTATTTT
CASSQEHRIRGPDTQYF
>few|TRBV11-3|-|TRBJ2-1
TGTGCCAGCAGCGCCACTGGGGATGAGCAGTTCTTC
CASSATGDEQFF
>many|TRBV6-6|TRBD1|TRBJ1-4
TGTGCCAGCAGTTACTCAATGACAGGGAGTGAAAAACTGTTTTTT
CASSYSMTGSEKLFF